This is a list of T cell receptor beta chains from one sample in a study of blood T cell repertoires in COVID-19. TCRdb's copy holds only in-frame clones and misses some; the assay was immunoSEQ multiplex PCR. The data contain around 620,000 clones, just under 90% of them seen just once; the ten biggest clones take up about 0.24%. Specimen: peripheral blood. The receptors here all came from a woman under 30 with acute or convalescent COVID-19. The CDR3 runs from the conserved cysteine through the conserved F or W. A D gene is named only where the DNA matches it firmly. Clone size, where shown, is once, few, many, or a class for clones that have expanded.

abundance	d_gene	v_gene	j_gene	CDR3aa	CDR3nt
-	-	TRBV19	TRBJ1-1	CASSIPRNTEAFF	TGTGCCAGTAGTATCCCCCGGAACACTGAAGCTTTCTTT
-	-	TRBV2	TRBJ2-7	CASRPFRGGYEQYF	TGTGCCAGCAGGCCCTTTAGGGGGGGGTACGAGCAGTACTTC
-	-	TRBV6-6	TRBJ1-2	CASRSGGDIYGYTF	TGTGCCAGCAGATCGGGAGGAGATATCTATGGCTACACCTTC
-	-	TRBV2	TRBJ1-2	CASSEGQNYGYTF	TGTGCCAGCAGCGAAGGACAGAACTATGGCTACACCTTC
-	TRBD2	TRBV5-8	TRBJ2-2	CASSPLRTSRNTGELFF	TGTGCCAGCAGCCCCCTGCGGACTAGCAGGAACACCGGGGAGCTGTTTTTT
-	TRBD1	TRBV14	TRBJ1-2	CASSRGTETYGYTF	TGTGCCAGCAGTCGAGGGACAGAAACCTATGGCTACACCTTC
few	TRBD1	TRBV5-1	TRBJ1-4	CASSLTGAFGNEKLFF	TGCGCCAGCAGCTTGACAGGGGCGTTCGGTAATGAAAAACTGTTTTTT
-	-	TRBV6-5	TRBJ1-2	CASSKQGVYGYTF	TGTGCCAGCAGTAAACAGGGTGTCTATGGCTACACCTTC
-	TRBD2	TRBV7-2	TRBJ2-3	CASSLHGGTTDTQYF	TGTGCCAGCAGCTTACACGGGGGGACCACAGATACGCAGTATTTT
-	TRBD2	TRBV19	TRBJ2-2	CASSLGGSTGELFF	TGTGCCAGTAGTTTGGGAGGGAGCACCGGGGAGCTGTTTTTT
once	TRBD1	TRBV12-5	TRBJ1-5	CASGLAKDREHQPQHF	TGTGCTAGTGGTTTGGCCAAGGACAGGGAACATCAGCCCCAGCATTTT
-	-	TRBV15	TRBJ1-6	CATSLFVSQSPLHF	TGTGCCACCAGCCTATTTGTATCGCAATCACCCCTCCACTTT
-	TRBD1	TRBV7-3	TRBJ2-1	CASSFDRDSEQFF	TGTGCCAGCAGCTTCGACAGGGACAGTGAACAGTTCTTC
-	-	TRBV7-2	TRBJ2-7	CASSLVGGSEQYF	TGTGCCAGCAGCTTAGTTGGCGGAAGCGAGCAGTACTTC
once	-	TRBV5-6	TRBJ1-1	CASRGGSVPNSEAFF	TGTGCCAGCAGAGGGGGTTCCGTTCCGAACTCTGAAGCTTTCTTT
-	TRBD1	TRBV29-1	TRBJ1-1	CSVVSFVQGELGFTEAFF	TGCAGCGTTGTATCTTTTGTGCAGGGGGAGTTAGGGTTCACTGAAGCTTTCTTT